This T cell receptor (beta chain) was identified during a study of CD8 T cells in ankylosing spondylitis. The CDR3 covers 14 residues. CDR1 and CDR2 from the germline V gene are DFQATT and SNEGSKA (reference sequence). Trimming took off 6 bases at V and 3 bases at J, with 17 bases between the two ends. Quantitative 5'-RACE with molecular barcodes was used to make the TCR beta libraries. TCRdb used MiXCR to reprocess the 5' RACE reads, holding one entry per CDR3 protein. This table has about 140,000 distinct CDR3 sequences, about 6.7% appearing once. Study results and caveats: A TCR beta motif of under ten highly homologous variants appeared characteristic of ankylosing spondylitis blood. Disease-linked clones bore a CD8+ phenotype and were relatively rare in peripheral blood.

This clonotype has ten or more counts. Its antigen is not known. The receptor comes from a female donor with ankylosing spondylitis or in good health (not recorded which). The gene calls are TRBV20-1 and TRBJ2-5; the D gene could be TRBD1 or TRBD2 (5 bases each). Sequencing was performed on blood, either unsorted or a sorted T cell fraction (not recorded which). DNA for the CDR3: TGCAGTGCCACCCCCGGGACGGAAGAAGAGACCCAGTACTTC. Its protein product is CSATPGTEEETQYF.